The clone carrying this T cell receptor (beta chain) was seen only once. V lost 8 bases to trimming and J lost 0 bases; unmatched junction nucleotides: 4. This CDR3 is 13 amino acids long. Germline CDR1 is MDHEN and CDR2 is SYDVKM. Here immunoSEQ multiplex PCR was the method, and the copy in TCRdb shows in-frame clones only, minus some. The repertoire consists of more than 65,000 clones, with 85% to 95% occurring once and the leading ten covering over 0.2%. The data were taken from a study of technical replicates of blood from several donors. Sequencing input: T cells isolated from PBMCs. The clonotype was recovered from a human donor in good health. The V call is TRBV28, the J call TRBJ2-7; 7 bases fit TRBD1. CDR3 nucleotides: TGTGCCAGCCTGGGACAGCCCTCCTACGAGCAGTACTTC. Its protein product is CASLGQPSYEQYF. Supplemented by reference TRBV28 and TRBJ2-7, the full variable domain reads DVKVTQSSRYLVKRTGEKVFLECVQDMDHENMFWYRQDPGLGLRLIYFSYDVKMKEKGDIPEGYSVSREKKERFSLILESASTNQTSMYLCASLGQPSYEQYFGPGTRLTVT.